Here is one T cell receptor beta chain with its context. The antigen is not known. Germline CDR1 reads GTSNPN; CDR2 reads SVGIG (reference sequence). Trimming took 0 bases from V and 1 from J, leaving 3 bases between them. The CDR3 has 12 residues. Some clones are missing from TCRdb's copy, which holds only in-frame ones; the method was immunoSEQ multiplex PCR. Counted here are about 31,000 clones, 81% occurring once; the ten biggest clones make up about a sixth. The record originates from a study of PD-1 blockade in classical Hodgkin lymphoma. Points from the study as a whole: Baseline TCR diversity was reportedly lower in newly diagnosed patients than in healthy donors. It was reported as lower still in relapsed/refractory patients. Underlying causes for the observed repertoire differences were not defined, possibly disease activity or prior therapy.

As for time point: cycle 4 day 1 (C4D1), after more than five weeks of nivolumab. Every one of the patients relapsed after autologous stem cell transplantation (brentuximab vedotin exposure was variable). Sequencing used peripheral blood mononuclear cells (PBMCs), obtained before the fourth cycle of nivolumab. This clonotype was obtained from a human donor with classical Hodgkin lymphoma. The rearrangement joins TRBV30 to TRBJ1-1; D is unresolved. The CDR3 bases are TGTGCCTGGAGTGTAGGGAACACTGAAGCTTTCTTT. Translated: CAWSVGNTEAFF. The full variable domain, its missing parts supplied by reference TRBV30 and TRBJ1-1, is SQTIHQWPATLVQPVGSPLSLECTVEGTSNPNLYWYRQAAGRGLQLLFYSVGIGQISSEVPQNLSASRPQDRQFILSSKKLLLSDSGFYLCAWSVGNTEAFFGQGTRLTVV.